This T cell receptor (beta chain) was captured by sequencing in a study of T cell changes during pregnancy in multiple sclerosis. TCRdb keeps only in-frame clones here, not all; method: immunoSEQ multiplex PCR. The data show about 40,000 clones, around 94% seen once. This CDR3 is built from 14 residues. V shed 1 base, J shed 8 bases, and the junction held 6 bases outside the gene matches. Germline CDR1 and CDR2: SGHTA and FQGNSA. The sequence derives from a female donor with multiple sclerosis, enrolled in a pregnancy study. The rearrangement uses TRBV7-2 and TRBJ1-2, with 8 bases matching TRBD1. The sample consisted of CD4+ T cells from peripheral blood mononuclear cells, taken before pregnancy. In DNA, the CDR3 is TGTGCCAGCAGCTTAGACCCAGGGGGCGGCGGCTACACCTTC. Its protein product is CASSLDPGGGGYTF.